Listed below are T cell receptor beta chains from one sample, sequenced in a study of beta chain features in type 1 diabetes. This table comes from immunoSEQ multiplex PCR, and its TCRdb copy is limited to in-frame clones, with some not included. The data contain under 150,000 clones, 17% of them singletons. The sequenced sample was central memory CD4+ T cells from blood. The receptors originated from a man younger than 35 with type 1 diabetes. Both conserved end residues are part of each CDR3. Fields, in order: J gene, D gene, CDR3 length, clone size, V gene, CDR3 protein, CDR3 DNA. D genes are given only for firm matches. For some rows the clone size is stated as once, few or many, or as a class when expanded; others skip it.

>TRBJ2-3|TRBD2|16|.|TRBV4-3
CASSQGNSGGADTQYF
TGCGCCAGCAGCCAAGGAAATAGCGGGGGGGCCGATACGCAGTATTTT
>TRBJ1-2|.|14|few|TRBV5-1
CASSPARGEDGYTF
TGCGCCAGCAGCCCCGCGAGGGGAGAGGATGGCTACACCTTC
>TRBJ1-4|.|15|few|TRBV25-1
CASSEYIEGREKLFF
TGTGCCAGCAGTGAATATATTGAAGGACGAGAAAAACTGTTTTTT
>TRBJ1-2|.|14|.|TRBV7-3
CASSPTGGPRGYTF
TGTGCCAGCAGCCCTACGGGGGGCCCGCGGGGCTACACCTTC
>TRBJ2-3|TRBD2|14|few|TRBV6-1
CASRLAGGGDTQYF
TGTGCCAGCAGACTAGCGGGAGGGGGAGATACGCAGTATTTT
>TRBJ1-2|.|14|few|TRBV5-4
CASSEGQANYGYTF
TGTGCCAGCAGCGAGGGACAAGCTAACTATGGCTACACCTTC
>TRBJ2-7|.|14|few|TRBV7-2
CASSLQTAAYEQYF
TGTGCCAGCAGCTTGCAGACAGCAGCCTACGAGCAGTACTTC
>TRBJ2-7|TRBD2|15|.|TRBV7-2
CASSPRRGGLDEQYF
TGTGCCAGCAGCCCCCGGCGGGGGGGCTTGGACGAGCAGTACTTC
>TRBJ2-1|TRBD2|15|many|TRBV18
CASSPASGRANEQFF
TGTGCCAGCTCACCCGCTAGCGGGAGGGCCAATGAGCAGTTCTTC
>TRBJ1-2|.|11|few|TRBV20-1
CSASGNYGYTF
TGCAGTGCTAGTGGTAACTATGGCTACACCTTC
>TRBJ2-7|TRBD2|14|many|TRBV29-1
CSVCGGDPPYEQYF
TGCAGCGTGTGCGGGGGGGACCCCCCCTACGAGCAGTACTTC
>TRBJ2-7|.|13|.|TRBV10-3
CAISVTSLYEQYF
TGTGCCATCAGTGTAACAAGCCTTTACGAGCAGTACTTC
>TRBJ2-4|.|14|.|TRBV10-3
CAISDALAKNIQYF
TGTGCCATCAGTGATGCACTAGCCAAAAACATTCAGTACTTC
>TRBJ2-2|.|15|few|TRBV18
CASSPYTENTGELFF
TGTGCCAGCTCACCTTATACAGAAAACACCGGGGAGCTGTTTTTT
>TRBJ2-1|.|12|few|TRBV6-5
CASSPGDNEQFF
TGTGCCAGCAGTCCCGGCGACAATGAGCAGTTCTTC
>TRBJ2-3|TRBD1|15|few|TRBV7-2
CASSLMGQPTDTQYF
TGTGCCAGCAGCTTAATGGGACAGCCCACAGATACGCAGTATTTT
>TRBJ1-2|TRBD1|12|few|TRBV9
CASSETGNGYTF
TGTGCCAGCAGCGAGACAGGGAATGGCTACACCTTC
>TRBJ2-2|.|15|.|TRBV13
CASSPFSGNTGELFF
TGTGCCAGCAGCCCCTTCAGTGGGAACACCGGGGAGCTGTTTTTT
>TRBJ2-3|.|15|.|TRBV19
CASSIGNRITDTQYF
TGTGCCAGTAGTATAGGCAACAGGATCACAGATACGCAGTATTTT
>TRBJ2-3|TRBD2|15|.|TRBV11-2
CASSLLAGVADTQYF
TGTGCCAGCAGCTTGCTAGCGGGGGTGGCAGATACGCAGTATTTT
>TRBJ1-2|TRBD1|14|.|TRBV6-5
CASTQNTGAGGYTF
TGTGCCAGCACTCAGAATACAGGGGCGGGTGGCTACACCTTC
>TRBJ2-7|.|13|few|TRBV30
CAWSVGQSYEQYF
TGTGCCTGGAGTGTCGGACAATCATACGAGCAGTACTTC
>TRBJ1-2|.|12|.|TRBV2
CASRQEDYGYTF
TGTGCCAGCAGACAGGAGGACTATGGCTACACCTTC
>TRBJ2-1|.|11|few|TRBV20-1
CSASGLNEQFF
TGCAGTGCCTCGGGACTCAATGAGCAGTTCTTC
>TRBJ2-7|TRBD1|15|.|TRBV15
CATSRDQGTGREQYF
TGTGCCACCAGCAGAGATCAGGGGACAGGGCGCGAGCAGTACTTC
>TRBJ2-7|TRBD1|14|.|TRBV29-1
CSAQSGQGVHEQYF
TGCAGCGCTCAATCTGGACAGGGGGTGCACGAGCAGTACTTC
>TRBJ2-1|TRBD2|16|.|TRBV5-6
CASSLVLAGHYNEQFF
TGTGCCAGCAGCTTGGTTCTAGCGGGGCACTACAATGAGCAGTTCTTC
>TRBJ2-6|TRBD1|19|.|TRBV18
CASSPLPGQGNSGANVLTF
TGTGCCAGCTCTCCACTACCGGGACAGGGAAACTCTGGGGCCAACGTCCTGACTTTC
>TRBJ2-7|TRBD2|12|few|TRBV2
CASAGLASEGDF
TGTGCCAGCGCGGGACTAGCGAGTGAAGGGGACTTC
>TRBJ2-5|TRBD2|16|.|TRBV7-6
CASSPQSAGARETQYF
TGTGCCAGCAGCCCCCAGTCTGCGGGAGCGCGAGAGACCCAGTACTTC
>TRBJ2-3|.|15|.|TRBV28
CASSPNPTKADTQYF
TGTGCCAGCAGCCCGAATCCCACTAAGGCAGATACGCAGTATTTT
>TRBJ2-7|.|11|few|TRBV18
CASSPDYEQYF
TGTGCCAGCTCACCAGACTACGAGCAGTACTTC
>TRBJ2-7|TRBD1|14|.|TRBV7-2
CASSRGQGVYEQYF
TGTGCCAGCAGCCGTGGACAGGGGGTCTACGAGCAGTACTTC
>TRBJ2-7|TRBD2|15|.|TRBV7-2
CASTTASGSFYEQYF
TGTGCCAGCACCACGGCTAGCGGGAGTTTCTACGAGCAGTACTTC
>TRBJ2-3|.|14|few|TRBV18
CASSPPGATDTQYF
TGTGCCAGCTCACCACCTGGGGCCACAGATACGCAGTATTTT
>TRBJ1-6|.|15|few|TRBV4-3
CASSQEPGENSPLHF
TGCGCCAGCAGCCAAGAACCAGGTGAAAATTCACCCCTCCACTTT
>TRBJ2-7|TRBD1|16|few|TRBV7-2
CASSQEGQNGIYEQYF
TGTGCCAGCAGCCAAGAGGGACAGAACGGAATCTACGAGCAGTACTTC
>TRBJ1-1|TRBD1|14|.|TRBV5-1
CASRLGQENTEAFF
TGCGCCAGCCGGTTGGGACAGGAGAACACTGAAGCTTTCTTT
>TRBJ2-3|.|14|few|TRBV7-3
CASSLGSSSNTQYF
TGTGCCAGCAGCTTAGGGTCTAGCTCAAATACGCAGTATTTT
>TRBJ1-4|.|16|.|TRBV30
CAWRSTSGTVNEKLFF
TGTGCCTGGAGGTCTACCTCCGGGACGGTAAATGAAAAACTGTTTTTT
>TRBJ2-6|.|17|.|TRBV7-2
CASSFQGTRAGANVLTF
TGTGCCAGCAGCTTTCAGGGGACTCGGGCAGGGGCCAACGTCCTGACTTTC
>TRBJ2-3|TRBD2|17|few|TRBV18
CASSPPSLSGGTDTQYF
TGTGCCAGCTCACCGCCTTCGTTGAGCGGGGGAACAGATACGCAGTATTTT
>TRBJ2-7|.|12|.|TRBV25-1
CASSLGTYEQYF
TGTGCCAGTTCTCTCGGAACCTACGAGCAGTACTTC
>TRBJ1-3|.|14|.|TRBV14
CASSPGHSGNTIYF
TGTGCCAGCAGCCCGGGACACAGTGGAAACACCATATATTTT
>TRBJ1-5|TRBD1|15|.|TRBV5-1
CASSLGQGADQPQHF
TGCGCCAGCAGCTTGGGACAGGGGGCCGATCAGCCCCAGCATTTT
>TRBJ2-1|TRBD2|14|few|TRBV30
CASTLAGGPVEQFF
TGTGCTTCTACTCTAGCGGGAGGGCCGGTTGAGCAGTTCTTC